The clone carrying this TCR beta chain was seen a few times. These data are taken from a study of T-cell memory formation after mild COVID-19. Study background: Each donor largely had its own TCR clusters.

The V and J ends lost 7 bases and 5 bases respectively, with 11 bases between them. Germline CDR1 SGHTA, CDR2 FQGTGA. The CDR3 consists of 13 residues. Via MiXCR, TCRdb re-called the 5' RACE reads, giving one row per CDR3 protein. The profile covers over 500,000 distinct CDR3 sequences, with 15% to 20% appearing a single time and about 8.1% taken by the ten largest. The material sequenced was PBMCs or a T cell subset sorted from them (not recorded which). The chain is built from TRBV7-3 and TRBJ2-2, with D possibly matching TRBD1 (5 bases). The TCR comes from an adult woman who had mild COVID-19 (a few samples of this study predate the infection). Cell type and time point are not known. The CDR3 reads CASKRAGTGELFF. CDR3 bases: TGTGCCAGCAAACGGGCAGGGACCGGGGAGCTGTTTTTT. Full variable domain (rest looked up from reference TRBV7-3 and TRBJ2-2): GAGVSQTPSNKVTEKGKYVELRCDPISGHTALYWYRQSLGQGPEFLIYFQGTGAADDSGLPNDRFFAVRPEGSVSTLKIQRTERGDSAVYLCASKRAGTGELFFGEGSRLTVL.